One and the same sample provided the 25 T cell receptor beta chains below, sequenced in a study of CD8 T cells in ankylosing spondylitis. TCRdb processed the 5' RACE reads anew with MiXCR; each CDR3 protein has one entry. In the table there are some 200,000 distinct CDR3 sequences, roughly 13% of which are singletons. The sequenced sample consisted of blood, either unsorted or a sorted T cell fraction (not recorded which). These receptor sequences come from a male donor with ankylosing spondylitis or in good health (not recorded which).

The rearrangement joins TRBV7-9 to TRBJ2-5; the match to TRBD2 covers 13 bases. V dropped 5 bases and J dropped 3; count of bases not matched to a gene: 3. Germline-derived CDR1 and CDR2 are SEHNR and FQNEAQ (reference sequence). The CDR3 extends over 15 amino acids. The chain's CDR3 is CASSAGLAGEETQYF. As DNA, the CDR3 is TGTGCCAGCAGCGCCGGACTAGCGGGAGAAGAGACCCAGTACTTC.

The genes are TRBV2 and TRBJ2-2; no reliable D call. This CDR3 region has 14 residues. V lost 7 bases and J lost 7, with 16 bases in between. Per germline, CDR1 SNHLY and CDR2 FYNNEI. The CDR3 DNA is TGTGCCAGCAAGGAGTATGTCGGTGTCGGGGAGCTGTTTTTT. As protein: CASKEYVGVGELFF.

This clonotype was counted a few times. The genes are TRBV5-1 and TRBJ1-1; the D is unclear. This CDR3 is 12 amino acids long. The V gene's germline CDR1 is SGHRS and CDR2 YFSETQ. V lost 1 base to trimming and J lost 6 bases, with 7 bases between them. Here the CDR3 reads CASSLSASEAFF. In DNA form, the CDR3 reads TGCGCCAGCAGCTTGTCAGCCTCTGAAGCTTTCTTT.

This clonotype was picked up a small number of times. The chain carries TRBV12-3 or TRBV12-4 and TRBJ2-5, with D maybe TRBD2 (6 bases). V was shortened by 6 bases and J by 4 bases, with 12 bases between the two germline ends. The CDR3 runs to 13 residues. This chain's CDR3 is CASSPAGRETQYF. The CDR3 DNA is TGTGCCAGCAGCCCGGCGGGGCGAGAGACCCAGTACTTC.

The chain links TRBV4-1 to TRBJ1-2; D is unclear. V was pared by 2 bases and J by 4 bases, with 14 bases between. Germline values: CDR1 MGHRA, CDR2 YSYEKL. The CDR3 covers 15 residues. CDR3 residues: CASSQSEELLYGYTF. Here the CDR3 DNA reads TGCGCCAGCAGCCAATCGGAAGAGCTGCTCTATGGCTACACCTTC.

This sequence joins TRBV11-2 and TRBJ2-1; 8 bases are shared with TRBD1. CDR1 SGHAT and CDR2 FQNNGV come from the germline V gene. Trimming took 0 bases from V and 4 from J; bases not matched to a gene: 5. The CDR3 runs to 16 residues. The CDR3: CASSLDMGQVYNEQFF. Here the CDR3 DNA reads TGTGCCAGCAGCTTAGATATGGGACAGGTATACAATGAGCAGTTCTTC.

Of note for this clonotype: An end of the junction differs from the germline gene, which may be a read error. The J gene is TRBJ2-5, the V gene TRBV27, with D perhaps matching TRBD1 (6 bases). Germline V gene lookup returns CDR1 MNHEY and CDR2 SMNVEV (reference sequence). This CDR3 comprises 16 residues. The CDR3 DNA sequence: TGTGCCAGCAGTGTATCCGTCTGGGGGCCCGAGGAGACCCAGTACTTC. It specifies CASSVSVWGPEETQYF.

The V call is TRBV7-6, the J call TRBJ2-1; TRBD2 agrees at 11 bases. J was trimmed by 2 bases and V by 5 bases; bases with no gene match: 2. Per germline, CDR1 SGHVS and CDR2 FNYEAQ. This CDR3 comprises 15 residues. For the CDR3, the DNA is TGTGCCAGCAGCCATAGCGGGGGGGCCTACAATGAGCAGTTCTTC. Translation: CASSHSGGAYNEQFF.

The CDR3 reads CASSLPPRRGANYGYTF. The CDR3 DNA reads TGTGCCAGCAGTCTCCCCCCCAGGAGGGGAGCTAACTATGGCTACACCTTC. J is TRBJ1-2 and V is TRBV28; possible D gene TRBD1, 5 bases. The CDR3 loop spans 17 amino acids. The V gene's germline CDR1 is MDHEN and CDR2 SYDVKM. Trimming removed 5 bases from V and 0 bases from J, with 19 bases in between.

The sample holds a few counts of this clonotype. The J gene is TRBJ2-7, the V gene TRBV5-6; D perhaps matches TRBD2 (5 bases). The CDR3 is made up of 13 amino acids. CDR1 SGHDT and CDR2 YYEEEE come from the germline V gene. The V and J ends lost 4 bases and 6 bases respectively, with 14 bases between them. CDR3 sequence reads: CASSPTGVPEQYF. The CDR3 DNA sequence: TGTGCCAGCAGCCCTACCGGGGTCCCCGAGCAGTACTTC.

This chain connects TRBV4-1 to TRBJ2-3; possibly TRBD2 for D (6 bases). The CDR3 runs to 15 residues. Germline assignment: CDR1 MGHRA and CDR2 YSYEKL. V was clipped by 6 bases and J by 0 bases, with 13 bases between them. CDR3 nucleotide sequence: TGCGCCAGCAGGACGGGGGAGCGGAGCACAGATACGCAGTATTTT. Its protein product is CASRTGERSTDTQYF.

In DNA, the CDR3 is TGTGCCAGCAGCTTTTCCCGAACCTCCTTTGCCGGCTACACCTTC. It encodes CASSFSRTSFAGYTF. This chain connects TRBV11-2 to TRBJ1-2; D call uncertain. Deletions cut 3 bases from V and 8 bases from J, with 19 bases between. CDR1 is SGHAT and CDR2 is FQNNGV in the germline V gene. This CDR3 is built from 15 residues.

This chain uses TRBV30 with TRBJ2-5; 8 bases fit TRBD1. The germline gives CDR1 GTSNPN, CDR2 SVGIG (reference sequence). The CDR3 is 13 amino acids. V gave up 3 bases and J gave up 6 bases; unmatched junction bases: 6. The CDR3 nucleotides are TGTGCCTGGAGATCTGGACAGGGAAAGACCCAGTACTTC. Its protein product is CAWRSGQGKTQYF.

This clonotype was recorded a few times. The V and J genes are TRBV5-1 and TRBJ2-7; D perhaps matches TRBD1 (6 bases). Trimming removed 4 bases at V and 2 bases at J, with 13 bases between. The CDR3 extends over 14 amino acids. CDR1 is SGHRS, CDR2 YFSETQ, per germline. CDR3 DNA: TGCGCCAGCAGCGAGGACAGCCCCACCTACGAGCAGTACTTC. This encodes CASSEDSPTYEQYF. The full variable domain, with the rest looked up from reference TRBV5-1 and TRBJ2-7, is KAGVTQTPRYLIKTRGQQVTLSCSPISGHRSVSWYQQTPGQGLQFLFEYFSETQRNKGNFPGRFSGRQFSNSRSEMNVSTLELGDSALYLCASSEDSPTYEQYFGPGTRLTVT.

This clonotype showed up just a few times. The V and J genes are TRBV19 and TRBJ2-1; TRBD2 is a possible D gene (5 bases). The length of the CDR3 is 14 residues. The V end lost 8 bases, the J end lost 8 bases, and 19 bases lay between the germline ends. The germline V gene has CDR1 LNHDA and CDR2 SQIVND (reference sequence). In DNA, the CDR3 is TGTGCCAGTTGTAGAGGCCTAGCATCGGATGAGCAGTTCTTC. Translation: CASCRGLASDEQFF.

The CDR3 region is CATSDQQDYNEQFF. For the CDR3, the DNA is TGTGCCACCAGCGACCAGCAGGACTACAATGAGCAGTTCTTC. The chain recombines TRBV15 with TRBJ2-1; D unresolved. The length of the CDR3 is 14 residues. Trimming removed 5 bases at V and 3 bases at J, with 11 bases between. Germline CDR1 is LNHNV and CDR2 is YYDKDF (reference sequence).

The V gene is TRBV5-4, the J gene TRBJ2-3; D is unclear. The CDR3 totals 15 residues. Trimming left V 6 bases short and J 1 base short, with 15 bases between. Per germline, CDR1 SGHNT and CDR2 YYREEE (reference sequence). The CDR3 sequence: CASTLWGWGTDTQYF. CDR3 sequence (DNA): TGTGCCAGCACCCTGTGGGGTTGGGGCACAGATACGCAGTATTTT.

This clonotype occurred a few times. The chain carries TRBV4-1 and TRBJ1-6; perhaps TRBD1 as D (6 bases). Germline CDR1 reads MGHRA; CDR2 reads YSYEKL. V lost 0 bases and J lost 9, with 15 bases in between. CDR3 length: 16 residues. CDR3 nucleotide sequence: TGCGCCAGCAGCCAAGAGCCCGGGGGGCTTAGTTCACCCCTCCACTTT. This gives the protein CASSQEPGGLSSPLHF.

This clonotype was detected many times. The chain uses TRBV18 and TRBJ2-7, with D perhaps matching TRBD2 (6 bases). Germline loops: CDR1 KGHSH, CDR2 LQKENI. The CDR3 contains 15 residues. V lost 4 bases and J lost 5, with 18 bases in between. The CDR3 region is CASSLRGTGGDEQYF. The CDR3 DNA sequence: TGTGCCAGCTCACTTAGGGGCACAGGAGGGGACGAGCAGTACTTC.

In its sample, this clonotype was seen many times. The rearrangement links TRBV29-1 to TRBJ2-7; TRBD2 matches 7 bases. The germline gives CDR1 SQVTM, CDR2 ANQGSEA. Unmatched junction bases numbered 2, after V lost 6 bases and J lost 3 bases. The CDR3 has 11 residues. The CDR3, as DNA: TGCAGCGTCGGGGGGTTCTACGAGCAGTACTTC. It is translated as CSVGGFYEQYF.

This clonotype was seen more than once but under ten times. CDR3 sequence: CASSLGRVDQPQHF. The DNA for the CDR3 is TGTGCCAGCAGCTTAGGAAGGGTCGATCAGCCCCAGCATTTT. The genes are TRBV7-9 and TRBJ1-5; no clear D gene. The CDR3 runs to 14 residues. Looked up from germline, CDR1 is SEHNR and CDR2 is FQNEAQ (reference sequence). Trimming cost V 1 base and J 5 bases, with 9 bases left between them.

This clonotype was counted many times. The chain employs TRBV10-3 and TRBJ2-4; TRBD1 or TRBD2 may be the D gene (5 bases each). CDR1 and CDR2 (germline): ENHRY, SYGVKD. V lost 2 bases, J lost 0 bases, and 8 bases lay in between. This CDR3 spans 15 amino acids. CDR3 residues: CAISEEGTAKNIQYF. The CDR3 nucleotides read TGTGCCATCAGTGAGGAAGGGACAGCCAAAAACATTCAGTACTTC.

The chain joins TRBV9 to TRBJ1-3; possible D gene TRBD1, 6 bases. The CDR3 covers 13 residues. V was shortened by 4 bases and J by 9 bases, with 14 bases between the two germline ends. Germline V lookup: CDR1 SGDLS, CDR2 YYNGEE. The CDR3 DNA is TGTGCCAGCAGCCCACACAGGGAGAGCACCATATATTTT. Translated: CASSPHRESTIYF.

This clonotype was recorded many times. V and J are TRBV6-1 and TRBJ1-5, with D maybe TRBD1 (6 bases). Trimming left V 2 bases short and J 2 bases short, with 7 bases between. CDR3 length: 14 residues. Germline lookup yields CDR1 MNHNS and CDR2 SASEGT. CDR3 residues: CASSEYRGNQPQHF. The CDR3 region has the DNA TGTGCCAGCAGTGAATACAGGGGCAATCAGCCCCAGCATTTT.

The chain combines TRBV7-6 with TRBJ2-1; D possibly corresponds to TRBD2 (6 bases). CDR3 length: 15 residues. The germline V gene has CDR1 SGHVS and CDR2 FNYEAQ. Trimming took off 3 bases at V and 0 bases at J, with 9 bases between the two ends. The chain's CDR3 is CASSFLGSSYNEQFF. The CDR3 bases are TGTGCCAGCAGCTTTCTCGGGAGCTCCTACAATGAGCAGTTCTTC. The entire variable domain, with the rest obtained from reference TRBV7-6 and TRBJ2-1, is as follows: GAGVSQSPRYKVTKRGQDVALRCDPISGHVSLYWYRQALGQGPEFLTYFNYEAQQDKSGLPNDRFSAERPEGSISTLTIQRTEQRDSAMYRCASSFLGSSYNEQFFGPGTRLTVL.